This T cell receptor beta chain appears in the sequencing data of a study of T cell clones after liver transplantation. Whole-study context: Until 12-24 months post-transplant, subjects got standard immunosuppression and no induction. At least one year of complete immunosuppression withdrawal without enzymes over twice normal defined tolerance.

The length of the CDR3 is 15 residues. Germline lookup yields CDR1 SGDLS and CDR2 YYNGEE. Deletions cut 7 bases from V and 4 bases from J, with 15 bases between. Profiled with immunoSEQ multiplex PCR; TCRdb holds only in-frame clones, not every one. Here the sample spans 45,000 to 60,000 clones, approximately 88% being singletons. Study conclusions and caveats: Rather than being deleted, graft donor-reactive T cells may have moved into the graft.

This clone was seen a few times. Its specificity is unknown. The TCR comes from a human donor who received a liver transplant. The chain combines TRBV9 with TRBJ2-6, with a possible D match to TRBD2 (7 bases). The source material was CD4+ T cells from blood, sampled before liver transplant. The CDR3 nucleotides are TGTGCCAGCCACAAGGGGGGGTCCGGGGCCAACGTCCTGACTTTC. This codes for CASHKGGSGANVLTF.